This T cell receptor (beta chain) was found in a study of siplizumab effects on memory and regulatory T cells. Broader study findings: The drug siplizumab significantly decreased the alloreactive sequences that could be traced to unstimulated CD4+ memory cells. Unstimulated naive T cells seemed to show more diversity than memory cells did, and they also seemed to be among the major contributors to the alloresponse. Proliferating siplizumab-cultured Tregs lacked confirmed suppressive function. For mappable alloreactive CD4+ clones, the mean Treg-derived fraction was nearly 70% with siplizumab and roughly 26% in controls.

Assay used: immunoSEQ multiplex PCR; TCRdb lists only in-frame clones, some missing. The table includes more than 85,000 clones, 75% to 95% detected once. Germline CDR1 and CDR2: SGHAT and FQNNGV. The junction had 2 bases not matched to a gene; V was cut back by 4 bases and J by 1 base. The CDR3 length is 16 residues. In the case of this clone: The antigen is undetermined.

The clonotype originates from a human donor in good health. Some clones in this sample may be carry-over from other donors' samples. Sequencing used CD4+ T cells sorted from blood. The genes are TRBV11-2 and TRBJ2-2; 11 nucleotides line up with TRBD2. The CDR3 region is CASSSTSGRNTGELFF. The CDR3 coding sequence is TGTGCCAGCAGCTCCACTAGCGGGAGGAACACCGGGGAGCTGTTTTTT.